This TCR beta chain originates from a study of blood T cell repertoires in COVID-19. The overall study: COVID-19 samples collected from the United States, Italy and Spain covered acute and convalescent phases. T cells, B-cell-depleted T cells, or PBMCs supplied cDNA or gDNA.

Looked up from germline, CDR1 is SGHRS and CDR2 is YFSETQ. V was trimmed by 7 bases and J by 2 bases, leaving 15 bases between them. The CDR3 is made up of 14 amino acids. Authors' methods: Reference gene primers were amplified, and this amplification served to estimate nucleated cell counts. Some clones are missing from TCRdb's copy, which holds only in-frame ones; the method was immunoSEQ multiplex PCR. V and J calls and clone size are those listed in that table; D and trimming were worked out from the DNA. Of roughly 97,000 clones detected, 90% appear once; the ten largest clones hold 1.7%. This sequence joins TRBV5-1 and TRBJ1-1; tentatively, D is TRBD1 (5 bases). Source material: peripheral blood. This sequence was found in a man in his 60s with acute or convalescent COVID-19. The CDR3 DNA is TGCGCCAGCCGAGGTGGGGCCCTAAACACTGAAGCTTTCTTT. This encodes CASRGGALNTEAFF.